The 12 T cell receptor beta chains in this list originate from one sample, sequenced in a study of Graves' ophthalmopathy and Graves' hyperthyroidism. Beta-chain TCR CDR3 regions were amplified from RNA transcripts. Scientists carried out first-round RT-PCR using HTBI primers and then a second-round multiplex PCR. Via MiXCR, TCRdb re-called the multiplex PCR reads, giving one row per CDR3 protein. The sample includes 350,000 to 400,000 distinct CDR3 sequences, just over 15% of them seen just once. The specimen was peripheral blood. All receptors come from a woman in her late teens or twenties with stable Graves' hyperthyroidism.

This clonotype was seen repeatedly, ten times or more. The rearrangement uses TRBV9 and TRBJ2-5; 8 bases map to TRBD2. V was pared by 3 bases and J by 9 bases, with 13 bases of the junction left unmatched. The length of the CDR3 is 15 residues. The germline gives CDR1 SGDLS, CDR2 YYNGEE. In DNA form, the CDR3 reads TGTGCCAGCAGCGCCCTCGGGGGCGGGGGGACGGCCCAGTACTTC. Encoded protein: CASSALGGGGTAQYF.

Ten or more counts support this clonotype. CDR3 residues: CASSAAFDTEAFF. In nucleotides, the CDR3 is TGTGCCAGCAGTGCGGCTTTCGACACTGAAGCTTTCTTT. The rearrangement uses TRBV6-1 and TRBJ1-1, with D hard to call. Trimming removed 4 bases from V and 3 bases from J, with 9 bases in between. This CDR3 spans 13 amino acids. Per the germline V gene, CDR1 is MNHNS and CDR2 is SASEGT.

This clonotype was recorded a few times. The chain couples TRBV19 to TRBJ1-5; D unresolved. V gave up 5 bases and J gave up 2 bases, with 10 bases separating them. Germline V gene data show CDR1 as LNHDA and CDR2 as SQIVND (reference sequence). CDR3 length: 14 amino acids. CDR3 coding DNA: TGTGCCAGTAGTCCTCTGAGTGGCAATCAGCCCCAGCATTTT. It translates to CASSPLSGNQPQHF.

This clonotype was detected only a few times. This chain connects TRBV29-1 to TRBJ2-2; possibly TRBD1 for D (6 bases). Trimming cost V 7 bases and J 0 bases, with 12 bases left between them. CDR3 length equals 14 residues. Germline CDR1 is SQVTM and CDR2 is ANQGSEA. CDR3 DNA sequence: TGCAGCGCCGGACAGAAGACGAACACCGGGGAGCTGTTTTTT. Translated, it gives CSAGQKTNTGELFF.

In its sample, this clonotype was seen many times. This CDR3 reads CASSPRDRAAYEQYF. In DNA, the CDR3 is TGTGCCAGCTCACCACGAGACAGGGCAGCCTACGAGCAGTACTTC. The chain has TRBV18 and TRBJ2-7, with 7 positions matching TRBD1. Trimming at V came to 1 base and at J to 2 bases, leaving 5 bases not matched to a gene. CDR3 length: 15 residues. CDR1 and CDR2 (germline): KGHSH, LQKENI.

This clonotype was seen a handful of times. The CDR3 DNA is TGTGCCAGCAGCTTAGGGTCCAGATCAACTAATGAAAAACTGTTTTTT. Amino acid sequence: CASSLGSRSTNEKLFF. The V gene is TRBV11-2, the J gene TRBJ1-4; D not resolved. The germline CDR1 and CDR2 sequences are SGHAT and FQNNGV. The V and J ends lost 1 base and 0 bases respectively, with 9 bases between them. The CDR3 is 16 amino acids.

V and J are TRBV6-1 and TRBJ2-7; 8 bases agree with TRBD2. Germline V lookup: CDR1 MNHNS, CDR2 SASEGT. Trimming at V came to 7 bases and at J to 3 bases, leaving 11 bases not matched to a gene. The CDR3 is 15 amino acids. The CDR3, as DNA: TGTGCCAGCATCCGATCAGCGGGGGTTATCTACGAGCAGTACTTC. Its protein product is CASIRSAGVIYEQYF.

The chain combines TRBV12-3 or TRBV12-4 with TRBJ2-7; D unclear. This CDR3 is built from 14 residues. The V end lost 3 bases, the J end lost 4 bases, and 13 bases lay between the germline ends. The CDR3 spells CASSFFVGPYEQYF. CDR3 DNA sequence: TGTGCCAGCAGTTTTTTCGTAGGGCCATACGAGCAGTACTTC.

There are many counts of this clonotype. V usage is TRBV19 and J usage is TRBJ2-7, with 8 bases fitting TRBD2. CDR1 and CDR2 (germline): LNHDA, SQIVND (reference sequence). This CDR3 is 15 amino acids long. V lost 3 bases, J lost 6 bases, and 10 bases stayed unmatched. CDR3 loop: CASSIPGRGAGEQYF. CDR3 DNA sequence: TGTGCCAGTAGTATCCCCGGGCGGGGGGCCGGCGAGCAGTACTTC.

In its sample, this clonotype was seen many times. The V gene is TRBV6-2 or TRBV6-3, the J gene TRBJ1-2; D remains unclear. The CDR3 contains 13 residues. Per germline, CDR1 MNHEY and CDR2 SVGEGT. V was trimmed by 5 bases and J by 11 bases, leaving 18 bases between them. CDR3 loop: CASSPEGFEGYTF. The CDR3 DNA follows: TGTGCCAGCAGTCCCGAAGGGTTTGAAGGTTACACCTTC.

This clonotype was found many times. V gene TRBV24-1 combines with J gene TRBJ1-1, with D unresolved. V was pared by 5 bases and J by 10 bases, with 13 bases between. The CDR3 length is 12 residues. Germline-derived CDR1 and CDR2 are KGHDR and SFDVKD. The CDR3 loop is CATSGGDGRAFF. CDR3 in DNA: TGTGCCACCAGTGGTGGGGATGGGAGAGCTTTCTTT.

The chain combines TRBV20-1 with TRBJ2-7, with D possibly TRBD2 on 5 matching bases. This CDR3 spans 13 amino acids. The V gene lost 4 bases and the J gene lost 6 bases, with 16 bases spanning the gap. Looked up from germline, CDR1 is DFQATT and CDR2 is SNEGSKA (reference sequence). The CDR3: CSATPTGNSEQYF. As DNA, the CDR3 is TGCAGTGCTACCCCCACGGGGAACAGCGAGCAGTACTTC.